The 32 T cell receptor beta chains given below trace back to one sample, sequenced in a study of blood T cell repertoires in COVID-19. Here immunoSEQ multiplex PCR was the method, and the copy in TCRdb shows in-frame clones only, minus some. Seen here are about 400,000 clones, approximately 91% observed once, and the top ten hold approximately 2.1%. Sequences were obtained from PBMCs or T cells enriched from blood (not recorded which). The receptors originated from a woman in her thirties or forties with acute COVID-19.

This chain connects TRBV9 to TRBJ1-1; D perhaps matches TRBD1 (6 bases). Trimming shortened V by 2 bases and J by 4 bases, and 15 bases separated the two germline ends. The CDR3 spans 15 residues. Looked up from germline, CDR1 is SGDLS and CDR2 is YYNGEE. CDR3 region: CASSVLRGAPTEAFF. The CDR3 DNA reads as TGTGCCAGCAGCGTTTTGCGGGGGGCTCCCACTGAAGCTTTCTTT. Full variable domain (rest looked up from reference TRBV9 and TRBJ1-1): DSGVTQTPKHLITATGQRVTLRCSPRSGDLSVYWYQQSLDQGLQFLIQYYNGEERAKGNILERFSAQQFPDLHSELNLSSLELGDSALYFCASSVLRGAPTEAFFGQGTRLTVV.

This chain links TRBV20-1 with TRBJ1-1; 7 bases match TRBD1. V trimming: 3 bases; J trimming: 5 bases; junction bases outside the gene matches: 9. The germline V gene encodes CDR1 DFQATT and CDR2 SNEGSKA (reference sequence). There are 14 residues in the CDR3. The CDR3 DNA reads as TGCAGTGCTAGTCGAGGGGGCTGGAGGACTGAAGCTTTCTTT. It encodes CSASRGGWRTEAFF.

In its sample, this clone was seen once. This chain joins TRBV10-3 and TRBJ1-4; the match to TRBD1 covers 7 bases. V trimming: 10 bases; J trimming: 0 bases; junction bases outside the gene matches: 2. This CDR3 spans 13 amino acids. Germline V gene lookup returns CDR1 ENHRY and CDR2 SYGVKD. The CDR3, as DNA: TGTGCCAGTCAGGGGGCAACTAATGAAAAACTGTTTTTT. Protein sequence: CASQGATNEKLFF.

The chain links TRBV5-1 to TRBJ2-5; the D is unclear. Germline V lookup: CDR1 SGHRS, CDR2 YFSETQ. V lost 0 bases to trimming and J lost 1 base, with 10 bases between them. The CDR3 contains 15 residues. CDR3 nucleotide sequence: TGCGCCAGCAGCTTGGTGTACAGCTCCCAAGAGACCCAGTACTTC. Its translation: CASSLVYSSQETQYF.

This chain connects TRBV15 to TRBJ2-3; 9 bases are shared with TRBD2. In germline, CDR1 is LNHNV, CDR2 YYDKDF (reference sequence). The CDR3 consists of 15 residues. V lost 5 bases and J lost 5; bases outside the gene matches: 8. CDR3 amino acids: CATSPRQTSGDTQYF. The CDR3 DNA follows: TGTGCCACCAGCCCCCGTCAGACTAGCGGAGATACGCAGTATTTT.

The chain recombines TRBV2 with TRBJ1-1, with unresolved D. V was clipped by 4 bases and J by 11 bases, with 11 bases between them. CDR1 is SNHLY, CDR2 FYNNEI, per germline. The CDR3 extends over 11 amino acids. The CDR3 here is CASSGASRAFF. The CDR3 DNA is TGTGCCAGCAGTGGGGCGTCCCGGGCTTTCTTT.

The chain combines TRBV19 with TRBJ2-3; D is perhaps TRBD1 (5 bases). V lost 5 bases, J lost 1 base, and 10 bases lay in between. Germline V lookup: CDR1 LNHDA, CDR2 SQIVND (reference sequence). The CDR3 length is 14 residues. The CDR3 loop reads CASSGQGGTDTQYF. CDR3 nucleotides: TGTGCCAGTAGTGGGCAAGGGGGCACAGATACGCAGTATTTT.

The V and J genes are TRBV29-1 and TRBJ2-2; 11 nucleotides agree with TRBD2. Germline CDR1 and CDR2: SQVTM and ANQGSEA. V lost 7 bases and J lost 2; bases outside the gene matches: 9. There are 16 residues in the CDR3. The CDR3 sequence is CSADSSGGHNTGELFF. DNA of the CDR3: TGCAGCGCCGACTCTAGCGGGGGGCATAACACCGGGGAGCTGTTTTTT.

This chain joins TRBV6-5 and TRBJ1-4; TRBD1 matches 9 bases. CDR3 size: 14 residues. The J segment lost 5 bases and the V segment lost 6 bases, leaving 4 bases of the junction unmatched. The germline gives CDR1 MNHEY, CDR2 SVGAGI. The CDR3 DNA reads TGTGCCAGCAGGAAAGGACAGGGGAATGAAAAACTGTTTTTT. This translates into CASRKGQGNEKLFF.

The rearrangement joins TRBV2 to TRBJ2-3; maybe TRBD1 (6 bases). Germline V gene sequence: CDR1 SNHLY, CDR2 FYNNEI. The CDR3 consists of 12 residues. Trimming shortened V by 4 bases and J by 5 bases, and 7 bases separated the two germline ends. DNA for the CDR3: TGTGCCAGCAGTGGCAGGGGAGATACGCAGTATTTT. Its protein product is CASSGRGDTQYF.

The rearrangement links TRBV24-1 to TRBJ2-3; 7 bases agree with TRBD2. The CDR3 has 13 residues. CDR1 is KGHDR, CDR2 SFDVKD, per germline. J lost 2 bases, V lost 9 bases, and 4 bases had no gene match. CDR3 sequence (DNA): TGTGCCACCGCTAGCGGTTACACAGATACGCAGTATTTT. Residues: CATASGYTDTQYF.

The CDR3 region has the DNA TGTGCCAGCAGCATGACCGGGACAGGTTACGAGCAGTACTTC. It translates to CASSMTGTGYEQYF. V is TRBV7-9 and J is TRBJ2-7, with 8 bases that match TRBD1. Per germline, CDR1 SEHNR and CDR2 FQNEAQ (reference sequence). Trimming took 5 bases from V and 4 from J; bases not matched to a gene: 7. This CDR3 has 14 amino acids.

This chain connects TRBV7-9 to TRBJ2-1; 7 nucleotides line up with TRBD1. V gave up 4 bases and J gave up 5 bases; unmatched junction bases: 8. Germline values: CDR1 SEHNR, CDR2 FQNEAQ (reference sequence). This CDR3 has 15 residues. The CDR3 nucleotides read TGTGCCAGCAGCTGGGGACAGCACCAAGACAATGAGCAGTTCTTC. It encodes CASSWGQHQDNEQFF.

The chain is built from TRBV5-4 and TRBJ2-5; tentative D call: TRBD2 (6 bases). The CDR3 length is 16 residues. V dropped 2 bases and J dropped 5 bases, with 19 bases sitting between them. Germline values: CDR1 SGHNT, CDR2 YYREEE (reference sequence). Written as DNA, the CDR3 is TGTGCCAGCAGCTTTGGCGGGGCCGCCCGAGAGGAGACCCAGTACTTC. Residues: CASSFGGAAREETQYF.

The gene calls are TRBV6-5 and TRBJ2-5; 9 bases map to TRBD2. There are 13 residues in the CDR3. V gave up 5 bases and J gave up 6 bases; unmatched junction bases: 4. CDR1 and CDR2 from the germline V gene are MNHEY and SVGAGI. The CDR3 DNA reads as TGTGCCAGCAGTCCGCGGGGGGGAAAGACCCAGTACTTC. It encodes CASSPRGGKTQYF.

The J gene is TRBJ2-7, the V gene TRBV5-1, with 8 bases lining up with TRBD1. This CDR3 contains 15 residues. From germline, CDR1 is SGHRS and CDR2 YFSETQ. Trimming cost V 0 bases and J 6 bases; bases outside gene matches: 8. This CDR3 reads CASSLGSGGLGEQYF. In nucleotides, the CDR3 is TGCGCCAGCAGCTTGGGGTCAGGGGGCTTAGGCGAGCAGTACTTC. Based on the CDR3 plus reference TRBV5-1 and TRBJ2-7, the full variable domain is KAGVTQTPRYLIKTRGQQVTLSCSPISGHRSVSWYQQTPGQGLQFLFEYFSETQRNKGNFPGRFSGRQFSNSRSEMNVSTLELGDSALYLCASSLGSGGLGEQYFGPGTRLTVT.

The chain is built from TRBV2 and TRBJ1-5; tentative D call: TRBD1 (5 bases). Germline lookup yields CDR1 SNHLY and CDR2 FYNNEI. V dropped 3 bases and J dropped 5 bases, with 8 bases sitting between them. The CDR3 runs to 13 residues. This CDR3 is CASSDRADQPQHF. CDR3 sequence (DNA): TGTGCCAGCAGTGACAGGGCCGATCAGCCCCAGCATTTT.

The V call is TRBV20-1, the J call TRBJ1-1; D is unresolved. Germline-derived CDR1 and CDR2 are DFQATT and SNEGSKA (reference sequence). The CDR3 is 10 residues long. V lost 4 bases to trimming and J lost 4 bases, with 4 bases between them. DNA for the CDR3: TGCAGTGCTACGAGCACTGAAGCTTTCTTT. As protein: CSATSTEAFF.

This chain uses TRBV5-4 with TRBJ1-2; 8 bases map to TRBD1. The CDR3 is made up of 15 amino acids. The V gene's germline CDR1 is SGHNT and CDR2 YYREEE (reference sequence). The junction had 9 bases not matched to a gene; V was cut back by 4 bases and J by 4 bases. The CDR3 loop is CASSPDRGRVYGYTF. The CDR3 nucleotides read TGTGCCAGCAGCCCTGACAGGGGTCGCGTCTATGGCTACACCTTC.

The chain joins TRBV5-5 to TRBJ2-5; D is possibly TRBD1 (6 bases). The CDR3 length is 14 residues. The V gene lost 2 bases and the J gene lost 4 bases, with 12 bases spanning the gap. Germline CDR1 SGHKS, CDR2 YYEKEE (reference sequence). Here the CDR3 DNA reads TGTGCCAGCAGCTTTCGAGGGGGTCGAGAGACCCAGTACTTC. It codes for CASSFRGGRETQYF.

V and J are TRBV7-8 and TRBJ2-1, with TRBD2 matching over 10 bases. Germline lookup yields CDR1 SGHVS and CDR2 FQNEAQ. The length of the CDR3 is 15 residues. Losses at the gene ends were 2 bases for V and 14 bases for J; bases not matched to a gene: 12. The CDR3 sequence: CASSLSPISGGAKFF. CDR3 nucleotide sequence: TGTGCCAGCAGCTTAAGCCCCATAAGCGGGGGGGCTAAGTTCTTC.

The chain employs TRBV7-2 and TRBJ2-5; possible D gene TRBD1, 6 bases. Looked up from germline, CDR1 is SGHTA and CDR2 is FQGNSA. Trimming stripped 4 bases from V and 1 base from J, with 13 bases between. This CDR3 is built from 15 residues. CDR3 residues: CASSSPRTAQETQYF. The CDR3 DNA reads TGTGCCAGCAGCTCCCCCAGGACAGCCCAAGAGACCCAGTACTTC. The variable domain in full, with the rest retrieved from reference TRBV7-2 and TRBJ2-5, is GAGVSQSPSNKVTEKGKDVELRCDPISGHTALYWYRQSLGQGLEFLIYFQGNSAPDKSGLPSDRFSAERTGGSVSTLTIQRTQQEDSAVYLCASSSPRTAQETQYFGPGTRLLVL.

V is TRBV11-3 and J is TRBJ2-2; tentatively, D is TRBD1 (6 bases). Germline V lookup: CDR1 SGHNT, CDR2 YENEEA. The V and J ends lost 0 bases and 3 bases respectively, with 14 bases between them. CDR3 length: 17 amino acids. The CDR3 is CASSLDFRGRDTGELFF. The CDR3 region has the DNA TGTGCCAGCAGCTTAGATTTCAGGGGTCGGGACACCGGGGAGCTGTTTTTT.

The chain joins TRBV27 to TRBJ1-2, with D unclear. V was pared by 5 bases and J by 8 bases, with 18 bases between. Germline-derived CDR1 and CDR2 are MNHEY and SMNVEV (reference sequence). The CDR3 totals 14 residues. The DNA of the CDR3 is TGTGCCAGCAGTCCCTCGCCGTCCAGTGTAGGCTACACCTTC. Translation gives CASSPSPSSVGYTF.

Points on this clone: At the DNA level, this CDR3 is encoded by other sequences in the same sample as well. This rearrangement joins TRBV27 to TRBJ2-5, with TRBD2 as a possible D gene (5 bases). The germline V gene encodes CDR1 MNHEY and CDR2 SMNVEV (reference sequence). This CDR3 contains 12 residues. Trimming took 3 bases from V and 4 from J, leaving 6 bases between them. CDR3 DNA sequence: TGTGCCAGCAGTTTCGAGGGAGAGACCCAGTACTTC. Amino acid sequence: CASSFEGETQYF.

This chain joins TRBV6-1 and TRBJ1-3; 9 bases match TRBD1. The germline V gene has CDR1 MNHNS and CDR2 SASEGT. The CDR3 covers 16 residues. The V gene end was trimmed by 1 base and the J gene end by 4 bases; junction bases not matched to a gene: 5. CDR3 in DNA: TGTGCCAGCAGTGAAGTGGGGACAGGGTGGGGAAACACCATATATTTT. Protein sequence: CASSEVGTGWGNTIYF.

This clone has more than one count but fewer than ten. This sequence joins TRBV5-1 and TRBJ1-1; 9 bases map to TRBD1. V was clipped by 0 bases and J by 0 bases; unmatched bases: 3. The CDR3 runs to 16 residues. The germline V gene has CDR1 SGHRS and CDR2 YFSETQ. DNA for the CDR3: TGCGCCAGCAGCTTGGGGGACAGGGCCCTGAACACTGAAGCTTTCTTT. This translates into CASSLGDRALNTEAFF.

The chain employs TRBV5-1 and TRBJ1-3; 9 bases agree with TRBD1. After removal of 0 bases from V and 6 bases from J, the junction contained 13 bases not matched to a gene. CDR1 and CDR2 from the germline V gene are SGHRS and YFSETQ. The CDR3 totals 18 residues. CDR3 protein: CASSLDRSRDRDINTIYF. In DNA, the CDR3 is TGCGCCAGCAGCTTGGACCGGTCTCGGGACAGGGATATAAACACCATATATTTT. The full variable domain, rest sourced from reference TRBV5-1 and TRBJ1-3, is KAGVTQTPRYLIKTRGQQVTLSCSPISGHRSVSWYQQTPGQGLQFLFEYFSETQRNKGNFPGRFSGRQFSNSRSEMNVSTLELGDSALYLCASSLDRSRDRDINTIYFGEGSWLTVV.

The genes are TRBV9 and TRBJ2-1; 12 bases agree with TRBD2. V was pared by 6 bases and J by 7 bases, with 8 bases of the junction left unmatched. The germline gives CDR1 SGDLS, CDR2 YYNGEE. The CDR3 has 15 amino acids. The CDR3 reads CASTAGTSGPNEQFF. The CDR3 nucleotides read TGTGCCAGCACCGCCGGGACTAGCGGGCCGAATGAGCAGTTCTTC.

V and J are TRBV6-4 and TRBJ1-4; D is uncertain. The germline CDR1 and CDR2 sequences are MRHNA and SNTAGT. CDR3 size: 14 residues. With 0 bases removed from V and 7 bases from J, the gap between germline ends came to 9 bases. CDR3 loop: CASSDSREGEKLFF. The CDR3 DNA reads as TGTGCCAGCAGTGACTCGAGGGAGGGTGAAAAACTGTTTTTT.

This chain joins TRBV5-1 and TRBJ2-3; 7 bases align to TRBD1. J was trimmed by 2 bases and V by 4 bases; bases with no gene match: 13. Germline CDR1 is SGHRS and CDR2 is YFSETQ. The CDR3 has 17 amino acids. The CDR3 loop is CASSIYRGVNFTDTQYF. CDR3 nucleotide sequence: TGCGCCAGCAGCATATACAGGGGCGTTAATTTCACAGATACGCAGTATTTT.

The V call is TRBV7-9, the J call TRBJ2-2; D is ambiguous. V was shortened by 2 bases and J by 5 bases, with 15 bases between the two germline ends. The CDR3 length is 16 residues. The germline gives CDR1 SEHNR, CDR2 FQNEAQ (reference sequence). The CDR3 protein is CASSLPRQALTGELFF. The CDR3 DNA reads TGTGCCAGCAGCTTACCTCGCCAGGCGTTAACCGGGGAGCTGTTTTTT.